This section outlines one T cell receptor beta chain sequence together with its context. This sample stems from a study of T cell changes during pregnancy in multiple sclerosis. The CDR3 has 13 amino acids. CDR1 is SNHLY and CDR2 is FYNNEI in the germline V gene. Clones were sequenced by immunoSEQ multiplex PCR, and TCRdb holds only the in-frame ones, with some missing. Among tens of thousands of clones, approximately 95% were seen once, and the ten largest hold 0.8% to 1%. The clonotype originates from a female donor in good health, enrolled as a control in a pregnancy study. The rearrangement joins TRBV2 to TRBJ2-5; D may be TRBD2 (6 bases). Near its end, the DNA agrees better with TRBJ2-7, so the J call may be wrong. The sample in question was peripheral blood, obtained in the second trimester of pregnancy. CDR3 amino acids: CASSSGTLYEQYF. The CDR3 nucleotides are TGTGCCAGCAGTTCCGGGACTCTCTACGAGCAGTACTTC.